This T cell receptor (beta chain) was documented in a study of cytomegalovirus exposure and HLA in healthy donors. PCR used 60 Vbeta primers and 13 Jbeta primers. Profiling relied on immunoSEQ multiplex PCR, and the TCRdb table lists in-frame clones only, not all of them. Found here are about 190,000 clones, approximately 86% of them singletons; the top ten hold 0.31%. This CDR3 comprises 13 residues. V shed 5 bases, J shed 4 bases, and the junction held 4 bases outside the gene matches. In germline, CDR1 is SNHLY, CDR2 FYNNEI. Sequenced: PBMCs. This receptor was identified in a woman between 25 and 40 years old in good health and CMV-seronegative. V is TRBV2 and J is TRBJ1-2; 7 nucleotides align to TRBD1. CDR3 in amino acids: CASSTGAGYGYTF. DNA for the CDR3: TGTGCCAGCAGTACAGGGGCGGGCTATGGCTACACCTTC.